The text below deals with one T cell receptor beta chain. The antigen it binds to is not known. Within one base of it there is no much larger clone, and no base qualities were kept. The data stem from a study of T cell responses to AZD1222 COVID-19 vaccine (dated by TCRdb to 2020 to 2022). Context from the whole study: TCR sequencing covered more than 230 trial participants: about 210 given two doses of AZD1222 and approximately 26 given two doses of MenACWY control vaccine. Trial participants were enrolled by age into subgroups of 18-55, 56-69 and 70-plus years, and 148, 28 and 57 TCR-sequenced participants, respectively, were included in these subgroups.

The CDR3 regions of human TCRbeta chains were subjected to immunosequencing. In the paper's pipeline: TCRs in the repertoires were compared against a reference library of SARS-CoV-2-specific TCRs that had been generated with the MIRA antigen-specificity platform. Breadth was defined as the fraction of unique TCRs that were SARS-CoV-2-associated. Depth was defined as the fraction of total T cells that were SARS-CoV-2-associated. Using the MIRA data, each spike-specific TCR was mapped to the spike region that the TCR reacts to and placed in a CD4 or CD8 class. Log10-transformed breadth and depth values were compared by one-way ANOVA with Sidak's multiple comparisons tests. Imported from immuneACCESS, the table was reduced by TCRdb to in-frame sequences with V and J called. These copies leave out some clones; in studies compared against another copy, an unresolved V gene accounts for under half, and the cause of the remainder is not known. For V, J and clone size, that table is used; D and trimming come from the DNA. The table for this sample lists approximately 170,000 clones; 94% of them were counted only once. About 4.6% of the sample comes from the top ten.

General conclusions and limits of the study: Conclusions about previously exposed vaccinees are limited, since just a handful of AZD1222 recipients were seropositive for SARS-CoV-2 at baseline. Nearly half of unique spike-specific TCRs reportedly recognized epitopes outside regions mutated in the B.1.351 and B.1.1.7 variants. The 56-69-year group was small, and its depth increase did not reach significance, likely because of low power. Participants were mostly white British, with more females than males. The authors suggested clonal diversity may have been underestimated. After two AZD1222 doses, spike-specific TCR breadth and depth were significantly higher than at day 0 and than in MenACWY recipients. CD4 TCRs associated with the vaccine covered the entire spike protein, and the dominant responses were in regions 160-218 and 743-854. Because no samples from the day 14 peak response were available, repertoires could be characterized only after the peak T cell response.

The time point label here, explained by the study, means: about 28 days (+/-7) after the second vaccine dose. Because spike-specific TCR depth and breadth did not differ between the two schedules, AZD1222 recipients who got a second dose at roughly 4 weeks were pooled with those who got a second dose at roughly 12 weeks. Samples from vaccinated people were obtained from the UK trials COV001 and COV002, which included a single-blind randomized controlled phase 2/3 trial of AZD1222 (ChAdOx1 nCoV-19) in healthy adults. For TCRbeta chain sequencing, PBMC samples from trial participants were taken at day 0 and at day 28 after the second dose. CDR1 and CDR2 are drawn from the germline V gene: MNHEY, SVGAGI. A distance of 12 bases separates the germline ends of V and J, which lose 6 bases and 0 bases respectively. Reading from cysteine to phenylalanine, the CDR3 counts 15 amino acids. Kept here is only the CDR3 DNA, which spans 45 bases and is read in frame from base 1.

The TCR was taken from an adult who received the AZD1222 COVID-19 vaccine. This specimen consisted of peripheral blood, obtained 28 days after the second AZD1222 dose. Rearrangement joined TRBV6-5 to TRBJ1-3; TRBD1 is a weak D gene call, 5 bases matching. Here is the DNA: TGTGCCAGCAGCCGGGGGGGAGTCTCTGGAAACACCATATATTTT. Its translation is CASSRGGVSGNTIYF.